The 18 T cell receptor beta chains reported below all come from one sample, sequenced in a study of blood T cell repertoires in COVID-19. Sequenced by immunoSEQ multiplex PCR; TCRdb stores in-frame clones only, minus some. The sample records roughly 160,000 clones, around 82% being singletons. The source material was peripheral blood. These receptors all stem from a woman of 80 years or more with active or convalescent COVID-19.

This clone was recorded a few times. The rearrangement uses TRBV12-3 or TRBV12-4 and TRBJ1-1, with D uncertain. The CDR3 covers 13 residues. V was shortened by 3 bases and J by 6 bases, with 11 bases between the two germline ends. CDR3 in DNA: TGTGCCAGCAGTTTCGGGGATCGGGCTGAAGCTTTCTTT. It codes for CASSFGDRAEAFF.

V usage is TRBV19 and J usage is TRBJ1-2, with 10 bases that match TRBD1. After removal of 9 bases from V and 2 bases from J, the junction contained 12 bases not matched to a gene. CDR3 size: 16 residues. CDR1 is LNHDA and CDR2 is SQIVND in the germline V gene (reference sequence). CDR3 nucleotides: TGTGCCAGCACCCCCTTTCCGGGACAGGGGAACTATGGCTACACCTTC. Its translation is CASTPFPGQGNYGYTF. Using reference TRBV19 and TRBJ1-2 for the parts outside the CDR3, the full variable domain is DGGITQSPKYLFRKEGQNVTLSCEQNLNHDAMYWYRQDPGQGLRLIYYSQIVNDFQKGDIAEGYSVSREKKESFPLTVTSAQKNPTAFYLCASTPFPGQGNYGYTFGSGTRLTVV.

The rearrangement joins TRBV3-1 (or the pseudogene TRBV3-2) to TRBJ1-2; D possibly corresponds to TRBD1 (5 bases). The CDR3 spans 14 residues. V was trimmed by 1 base and J by 8 bases, leaving 14 bases between them. Germline loops: CDR1 LGHDT, CDR2 YNNKEL (reference sequence). The CDR3 region is CASSQAGEEGGYTF. The DNA for the CDR3 is TGTGCCAGCAGCCAAGCGGGGGAGGAGGGCGGCTACACCTTC.

The rearrangement links TRBV27 to TRBJ1-1; 7 positions agree with TRBD1. Germline CDR1 and CDR2: MNHEY and SMNVEV (reference sequence). CDR3 length equals 14 residues. The V segment lost 1 base and the J segment 1 base; nucleotides outside the gene matches: 0. The CDR3 loop reads CASSLYRGNTEAFF. CDR3 DNA: TGTGCCAGCAGTTTATACAGGGGGAACACTGAAGCTTTCTTT.

The chain employs TRBV29-1 and TRBJ2-1; D might be TRBD2 (7 bases). Trimming took off 6 bases at V and 0 bases at J, with 18 bases between the two ends. CDR3 length: 16 residues. Per the germline V gene, CDR1 is SQVTM and CDR2 is ANQGSEA. As DNA, the CDR3 is TGCAGCGTCCGAGGGGGGGGAATGAGCTCCTACAATGAGCAGTTCTTC. Its protein product is CSVRGGGMSSYNEQFF.

This clone was found a few times. The chain is built from TRBV19 and TRBJ1-6, with a possible D match to TRBD1 (5 bases). V was clipped by 6 bases and J by 1 base, with 10 bases between them. Germline V gene lookup returns CDR1 LNHDA and CDR2 SQIVND (reference sequence). The CDR3 length is 15 residues. The chain's CDR3 is CASRLGTSYNSPLHF. The CDR3 bases are TGTGCCAGTAGGCTTGGGACTTCCTATAATTCACCCCTCCACTTT.

This clone was counted only a few times. The chain combines TRBV6-4 with TRBJ2-1, with D possibly being TRBD2 (6 bases). The germline V gene encodes CDR1 MRHNA and CDR2 SNTAGT. V was clipped by 5 bases and J by 5 bases, with 10 bases between them. The CDR3 runs to 13 residues. The CDR3 sequence: CASSPTSHNEQFF. The CDR3 bases are TGTGCCAGCAGTCCTACTAGCCACAATGAGCAGTTCTTC.

V and J are TRBV5-4 and TRBJ2-1; D uncertain. Germline values: CDR1 SGHNT, CDR2 YYREEE (reference sequence). This CDR3 comprises 12 residues. With 2 bases removed from V and 7 bases from J, the gap between germline ends came to 7 bases. The CDR3 coding sequence is TGTGCCAGCAGCTTAAGCCTTAATGAGCAGTTCTTC. This sequence encodes CASSLSLNEQFF.

The chain is built from TRBV7-8 and TRBJ2-7; 10 positions agree with TRBD2. Trimming took 6 bases from V and 3 from J; bases not matched to a gene: 8. The CDR3 runs to 15 residues. The germline CDR1 and CDR2 sequences are SGHVS and FQNEAQ. The CDR3 DNA follows: TGTGCCAGCAGACCTCGGGCTAGCGGGAGCTACGAGCAGTACTTC. Its translation: CASRPRASGSYEQYF.

V gene TRBV19 combines with J gene TRBJ1-3, with a weak D call TRBD1 (5 bases). The V gene's germline CDR1 is LNHDA and CDR2 SQIVND (reference sequence). The germline V and J ends were trimmed by 8 bases and 7 bases, with 15 bases remaining between them. This CDR3 spans 13 amino acids. Here the CDR3 DNA reads TGTGCCAGTTCCCCGGGCAAGGGGAACACCATATATTTT. Protein product: CASSPGKGNTIYF.

In DNA, the CDR3 is TGTGCCAGCAGAGAGAACCCTAGCGACGCCTACGAGCAGTACTTC. It yields the protein CASRENPSDAYEQYF. The chain combines TRBV2 with TRBJ2-7, with D possibly being TRBD2 (6 bases). Germline lookup yields CDR1 SNHLY and CDR2 FYNNEI. Between the trimmed V and J ends, which lost 6 bases and 2 bases, there was a span of 17 bases. This CDR3 contains 15 residues. The entire variable domain, with the rest obtained from reference TRBV2 and TRBJ2-7, is as follows: EPEVTQTPSHQVTQMGQEVILRCVPISNHLYFYWYRQILGQKVEFLVSFYNNEISEKSEIFDDQFSVERPDGSNFTLKIRSTKLEDSAMYFCASRENPSDAYEQYFGPGTRLTVT.

The table lists this clone with a few counts. This rearrangement joins TRBV4-1 to TRBJ2-1; TRBD2 matches at 8 bases. In germline, CDR1 is MGHRA, CDR2 YSYEKL. Losses at the gene ends were 4 bases for V and 7 bases for J; bases not matched to a gene: 6. The CDR3 spans 14 residues. CDR3 nucleotide sequence: TGCGCCAGCAGCCGAGTAGCGGGACGGAATGAGCAGTTCTTC. Protein product: CASSRVAGRNEQFF.

Only one count was recorded for this clone. The chain links TRBV19 to TRBJ1-6; D unresolved. Germline V gene lookup returns CDR1 LNHDA and CDR2 SQIVND (reference sequence). Trimming shortened V by 6 bases and J by 3 bases, and 15 bases separated the two germline ends. The CDR3 covers 16 residues. The CDR3 DNA sequence: TGTGCCAGTAGCGAATGGGAGGGAGACTATAATTCACCCCTCCACTTT. This gives the protein CASSEWEGDYNSPLHF.

This clone came up a few times. The rearrangement links TRBV19 to TRBJ1-5; D might be TRBD1 (6 bases). The CDR3 loop spans 15 amino acids. Trimming removed 5 bases at V and 4 bases at J, with 15 bases between. Germline CDR1 is LNHDA and CDR2 is SQIVND (reference sequence). The CDR3 region is CASSPLGGGNQPQHF. The CDR3 DNA reads TGTGCCAGTAGTCCCTTAGGGGGGGGTAATCAGCCCCAGCATTTT.

This chain links TRBV28 with TRBJ1-2; 10 bases agree with TRBD1. The CDR3 totals 16 residues. CDR1 and CDR2 from the germline V gene are MDHEN and SYDVKM. J gave up 6 bases and V 3 bases, and 10 bases lay outside the gene matches. The CDR3 sequence is CASSFPRDRGGNGYTF. The CDR3 nucleotides are TGTGCCAGCAGTTTCCCCCGGGACAGGGGAGGGAATGGCTACACCTTC.

The chain uses TRBV19 and TRBJ1-4, with 8 positions matching TRBD1. This CDR3 has 17 amino acids. V was pared by 3 bases and J by 0 bases, with 6 bases of the junction left unmatched. CDR1 is LNHDA, CDR2 SQIVND, per germline (reference sequence). The CDR3, as DNA: TGTGCCAGTAGTATCAGACCAGGGGGCGCAACTAATGAAAAACTGTTTTTT. Protein sequence: CASSIRPGGATNEKLFF.

The J gene is TRBJ1-1, the V gene TRBV27, with 7 bases fitting TRBD1. From germline, CDR1 is MNHEY and CDR2 SMNVEV (reference sequence). CDR3 length: 15 amino acids. The J segment lost 4 bases and the V segment lost 6 bases, leaving 11 bases of the junction unmatched. The CDR3, as DNA: TGTGCCAGCAGCCCTCAACAGGGGCGCGGCACTGAAGCTTTCTTT. It specifies CASSPQQGRGTEAFF.

This clone came up a few times. The V gene is TRBV10-3, the J gene TRBJ1-6; D might be TRBD1 (6 bases). Trimming pared 4 bases from V and 10 bases from J, leaving 14 bases between. From germline, CDR1 is ENHRY and CDR2 SYGVKD. This CDR3 has 14 amino acids. Here the CDR3 reads CAISGTQGRSPLHF. CDR3 coding DNA: TGTGCCATCAGTGGGACTCAGGGGCGCTCACCCCTCCACTTT.